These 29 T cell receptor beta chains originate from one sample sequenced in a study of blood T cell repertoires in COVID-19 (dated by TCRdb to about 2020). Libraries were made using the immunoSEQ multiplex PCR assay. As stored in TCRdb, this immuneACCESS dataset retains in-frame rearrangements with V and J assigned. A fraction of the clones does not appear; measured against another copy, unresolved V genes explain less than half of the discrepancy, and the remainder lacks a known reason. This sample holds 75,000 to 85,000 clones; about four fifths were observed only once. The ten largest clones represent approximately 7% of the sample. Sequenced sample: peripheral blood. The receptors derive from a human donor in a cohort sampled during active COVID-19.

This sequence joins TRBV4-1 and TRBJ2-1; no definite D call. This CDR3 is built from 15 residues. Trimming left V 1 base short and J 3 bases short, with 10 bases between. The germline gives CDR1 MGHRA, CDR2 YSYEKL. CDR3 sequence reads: CASSQVSMSYNEQFF. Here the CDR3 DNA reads TGCGCCAGCAGCCAAGTGTCCATGAGCTACAATGAGCAGTTCTTC.

Here the CDR3 DNA reads TGTGCCACCAGTGATTTGGAGTTAAGTGAAGCTTTCTTT. Amino acids: CATSDLELSEAFF. J is TRBJ1-1 and V is TRBV24-1; D ambiguous. CDR1 is KGHDR, CDR2 SFDVKD, per germline. Trimming cost V 0 bases and J 7 bases, with 8 bases left between them. The CDR3 runs to 13 residues.

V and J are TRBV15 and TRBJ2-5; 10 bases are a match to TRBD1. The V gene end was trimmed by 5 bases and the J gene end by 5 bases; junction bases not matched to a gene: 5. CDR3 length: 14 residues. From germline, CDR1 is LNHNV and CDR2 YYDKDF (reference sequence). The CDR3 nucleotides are TGTGCCACCAGCCGGGACAGGGGATTTGAGACCCAGTACTTC. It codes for CATSRDRGFETQYF.

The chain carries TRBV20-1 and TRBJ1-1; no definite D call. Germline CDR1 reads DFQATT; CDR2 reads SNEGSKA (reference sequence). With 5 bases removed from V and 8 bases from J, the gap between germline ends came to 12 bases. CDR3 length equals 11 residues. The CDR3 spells CSARLLREAFF. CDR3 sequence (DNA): TGCAGTGCTCGATTGCTCAGAGAAGCTTTCTTT.

The CDR3 region is CASSLGQTLNTEAFF. The CDR3 DNA reads TGTGCCAGCAGCTTGGGACAGACTCTGAACACTGAAGCTTTCTTT. The V call is TRBV5-4, the J call TRBJ1-1; D might be TRBD1 (5 bases). V lost 0 bases to trimming and J lost 0 bases, with 9 bases between them. There are 15 residues in the CDR3. Germline V gene lookup returns CDR1 SGHNT and CDR2 YYREEE (reference sequence).

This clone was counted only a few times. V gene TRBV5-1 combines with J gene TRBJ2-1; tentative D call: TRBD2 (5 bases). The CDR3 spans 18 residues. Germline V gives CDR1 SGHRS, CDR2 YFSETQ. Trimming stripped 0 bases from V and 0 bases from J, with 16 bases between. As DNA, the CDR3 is TGCGCCAGCAGCTTGGCTGTCTTAGCGCTGAGCTCCTACAATGAGCAGTTCTTC. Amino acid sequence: CASSLAVLALSSYNEQFF.

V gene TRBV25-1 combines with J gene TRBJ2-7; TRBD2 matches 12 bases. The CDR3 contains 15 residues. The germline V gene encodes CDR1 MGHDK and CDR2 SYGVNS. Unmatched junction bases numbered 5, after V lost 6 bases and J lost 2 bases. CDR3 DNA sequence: TGTGCCAGCAGAACCCTAGCGGGGGGGACCTACGAGCAGTACTTC. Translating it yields CASRTLAGGTYEQYF.

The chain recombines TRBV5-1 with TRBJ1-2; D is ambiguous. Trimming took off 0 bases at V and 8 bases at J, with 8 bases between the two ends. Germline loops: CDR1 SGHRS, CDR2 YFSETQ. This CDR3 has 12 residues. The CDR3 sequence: CASSLGGKGYTF. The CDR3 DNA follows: TGCGCCAGCAGCTTGGGTGGCAAGGGCTACACCTTC.

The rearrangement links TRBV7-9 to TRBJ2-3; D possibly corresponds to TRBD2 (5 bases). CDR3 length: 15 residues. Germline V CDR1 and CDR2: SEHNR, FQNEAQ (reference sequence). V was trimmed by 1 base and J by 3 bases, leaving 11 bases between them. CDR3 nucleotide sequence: TGTGCCAGCAGCTTAGGTGTTAGCGAGACAGATACGCAGTATTTT. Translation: CASSLGVSETDTQYF.

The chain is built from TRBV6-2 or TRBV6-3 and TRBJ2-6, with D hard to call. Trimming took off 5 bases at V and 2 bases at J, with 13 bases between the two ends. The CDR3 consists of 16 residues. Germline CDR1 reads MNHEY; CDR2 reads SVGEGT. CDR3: CASSPPAGTGANVLTF. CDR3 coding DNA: TGTGCCAGCAGTCCCCCCGCAGGAACTGGGGCCAACGTCCTGACTTTC.

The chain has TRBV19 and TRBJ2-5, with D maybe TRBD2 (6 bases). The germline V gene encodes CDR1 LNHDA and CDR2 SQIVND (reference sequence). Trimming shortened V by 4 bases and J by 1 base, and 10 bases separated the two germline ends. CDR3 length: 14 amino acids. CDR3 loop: CASSRVSGQETQYF. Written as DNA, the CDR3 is TGTGCCAGTAGTAGGGTTAGCGGCCAAGAGACCCAGTACTTC. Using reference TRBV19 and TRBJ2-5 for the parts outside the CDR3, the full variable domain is DGGITQSPKYLFRKEGQNVTLSCEQNLNHDAMYWYRQDPGQGLRLIYYSQIVNDFQKGDIAEGYSVSREKKESFPLTVTSAQKNPTAFYLCASSRVSGQETQYFGPGTRLLVL.

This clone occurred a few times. CDR3 bases: TGTGCCAGCAGTTACCGGGAAACTGAAGCTTTCTTT. Its protein is CASSYRETEAFF. The chain uses TRBV6-5 and TRBJ1-1; the D is unclear. CDR1 is MNHEY and CDR2 is SVGAGI in the germline V gene. The V end lost 2 bases, the J end lost 5 bases, and 6 bases lay between the germline ends. This CDR3 has 12 amino acids.

In DNA form, the CDR3 reads TGCAGCGTTGAGCAAACTAGCGGGGGGTCGGAGCAGTTCTTC. This gives the protein CSVEQTSGGSEQFF. The chain employs TRBV29-1 and TRBJ2-1, with 12 bases that match TRBD2. Trimming took 3 bases from V and 10 from J; bases not matched to a gene: 7. Germline-derived CDR1 and CDR2 are SQVTM and ANQGSEA. This CDR3 has 14 amino acids.

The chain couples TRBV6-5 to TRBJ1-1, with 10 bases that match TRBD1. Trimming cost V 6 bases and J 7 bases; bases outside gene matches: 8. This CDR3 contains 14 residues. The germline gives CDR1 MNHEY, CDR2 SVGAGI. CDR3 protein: CASSRQGARVEAFF. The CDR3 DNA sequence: TGTGCCAGCAGCCGACAGGGGGCGCGGGTTGAAGCTTTCTTT.

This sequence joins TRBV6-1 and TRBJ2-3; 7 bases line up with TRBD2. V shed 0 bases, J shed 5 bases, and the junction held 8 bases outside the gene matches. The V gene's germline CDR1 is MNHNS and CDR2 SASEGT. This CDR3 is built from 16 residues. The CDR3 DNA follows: TGTGCCAGCAGTGAAGCGTCATCGGGGGGTGGAGATACGCAGTATTTT. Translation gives CASSEASSGGGDTQYF.

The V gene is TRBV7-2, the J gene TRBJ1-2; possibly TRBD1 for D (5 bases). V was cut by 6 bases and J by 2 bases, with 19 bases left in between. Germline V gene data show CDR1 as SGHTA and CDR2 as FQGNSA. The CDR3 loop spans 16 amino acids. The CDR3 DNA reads TGTGCCAGCAGTCCTATTAGAGGCGGGGGGAACTATGGCTACACCTTC. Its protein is CASSPIRGGGNYGYTF.

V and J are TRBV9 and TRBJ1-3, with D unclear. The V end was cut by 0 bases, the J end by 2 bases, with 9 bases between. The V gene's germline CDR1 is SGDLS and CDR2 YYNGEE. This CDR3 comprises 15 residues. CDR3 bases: TGTGCCAGCAGCGTAGTTCCAGGTACTGGAAACACCATATATTTT. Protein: CASSVVPGTGNTIYF.

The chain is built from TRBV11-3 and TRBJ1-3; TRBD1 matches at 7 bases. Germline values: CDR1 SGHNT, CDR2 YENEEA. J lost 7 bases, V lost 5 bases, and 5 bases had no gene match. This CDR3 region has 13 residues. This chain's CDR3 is CASSVTGANTIYF. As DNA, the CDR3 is TGTGCCAGCAGCGTAACAGGGGCGAACACCATATATTTT.

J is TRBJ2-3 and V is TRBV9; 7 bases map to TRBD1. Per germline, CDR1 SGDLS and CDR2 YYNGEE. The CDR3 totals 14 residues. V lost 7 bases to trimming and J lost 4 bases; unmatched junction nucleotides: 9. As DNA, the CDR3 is TGTGCCAGCGATCGACAGGGAAGTTCAGATACGCAGTATTTT. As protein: CASDRQGSSDTQYF.

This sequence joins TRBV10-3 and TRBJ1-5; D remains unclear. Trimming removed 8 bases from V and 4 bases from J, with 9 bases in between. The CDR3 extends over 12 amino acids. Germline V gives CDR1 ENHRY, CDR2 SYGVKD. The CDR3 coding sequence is TGTGCCATCGGTCAGAAAAATCAGCCCCAGCATTTT. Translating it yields CAIGQKNQPQHF.

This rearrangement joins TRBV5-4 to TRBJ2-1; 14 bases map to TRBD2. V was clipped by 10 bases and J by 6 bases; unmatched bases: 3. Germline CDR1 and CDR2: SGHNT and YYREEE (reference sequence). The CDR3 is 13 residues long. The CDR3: CAPGLAGGNEQFF. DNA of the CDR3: TGTGCCCCAGGACTAGCGGGGGGCAATGAGCAGTTCTTC.

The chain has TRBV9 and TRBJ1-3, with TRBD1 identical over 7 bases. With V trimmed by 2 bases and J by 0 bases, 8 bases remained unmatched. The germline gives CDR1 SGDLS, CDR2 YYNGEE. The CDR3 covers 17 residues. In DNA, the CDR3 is TGTGCCAGCAGCGTCTCAGGGGGTCTGAGCTCTGGAAACACCATATATTTT. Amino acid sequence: CASSVSGGLSSGNTIYF.

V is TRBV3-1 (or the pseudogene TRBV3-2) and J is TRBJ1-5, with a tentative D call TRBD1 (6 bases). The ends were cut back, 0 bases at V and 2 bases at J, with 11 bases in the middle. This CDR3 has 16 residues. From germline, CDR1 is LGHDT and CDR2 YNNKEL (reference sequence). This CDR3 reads CASSQEVGAGNQPQHF. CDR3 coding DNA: TGTGCCAGCAGCCAAGAGGTGGGGGCCGGCAATCAGCCCCAGCATTTT.

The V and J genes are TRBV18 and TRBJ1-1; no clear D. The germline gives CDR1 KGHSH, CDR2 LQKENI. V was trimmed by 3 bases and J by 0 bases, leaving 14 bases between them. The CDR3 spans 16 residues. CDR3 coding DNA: TGTGCCAGCTCACCGTCTAGAGGGATCATGAACACTGAAGCTTTCTTT. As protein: CASSPSRGIMNTEAFF.

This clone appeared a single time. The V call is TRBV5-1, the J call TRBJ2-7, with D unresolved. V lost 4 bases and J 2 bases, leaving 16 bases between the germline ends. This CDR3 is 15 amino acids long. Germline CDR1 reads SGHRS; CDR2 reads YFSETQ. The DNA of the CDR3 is TGCGCCAGCAGCCCGGTCCGGGTGGTCGCCTACGAGCAGTACTTC. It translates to CASSPVRVVAYEQYF.

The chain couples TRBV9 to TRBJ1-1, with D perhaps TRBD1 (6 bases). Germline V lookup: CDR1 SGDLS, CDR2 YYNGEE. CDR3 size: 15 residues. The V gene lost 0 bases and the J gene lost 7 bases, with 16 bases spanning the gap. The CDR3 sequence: CASSVAPAGVDEAFF. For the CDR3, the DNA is TGTGCCAGCAGCGTAGCTCCGGCAGGGGTGGATGAAGCTTTCTTT. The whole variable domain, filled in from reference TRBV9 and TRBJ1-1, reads DSGVTQTPKHLITATGQRVTLRCSPRSGDLSVYWYQQSLDQGLQFLIQYYNGEERAKGNILERFSAQQFPDLHSELNLSSLELGDSALYFCASSVAPAGVDEAFFGQGTRLTVV.

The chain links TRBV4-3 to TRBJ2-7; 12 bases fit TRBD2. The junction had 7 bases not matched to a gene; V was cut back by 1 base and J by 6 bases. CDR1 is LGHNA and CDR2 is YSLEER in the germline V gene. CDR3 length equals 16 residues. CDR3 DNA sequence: TGCGCCAGCAGCCAAGTAGCTAGCGGGGGGGCGGGCGAGCAGTACTTC. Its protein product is CASSQVASGGAGEQYF.

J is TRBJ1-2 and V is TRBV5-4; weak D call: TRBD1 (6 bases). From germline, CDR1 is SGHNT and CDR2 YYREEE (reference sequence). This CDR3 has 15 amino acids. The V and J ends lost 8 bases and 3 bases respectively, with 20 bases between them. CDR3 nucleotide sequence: TGTGCCAGTTCGATCCCCATGGGGGCGGACTATGGCTACACCTTC. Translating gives CASSIPMGADYGYTF.

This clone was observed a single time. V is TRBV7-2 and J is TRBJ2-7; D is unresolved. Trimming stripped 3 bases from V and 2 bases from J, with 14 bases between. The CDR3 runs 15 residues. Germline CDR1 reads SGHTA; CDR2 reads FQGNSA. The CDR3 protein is CASSFGDKKAYEQYF. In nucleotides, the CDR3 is TGTGCCAGCAGCTTTGGCGACAAGAAAGCCTACGAGCAGTACTTC.